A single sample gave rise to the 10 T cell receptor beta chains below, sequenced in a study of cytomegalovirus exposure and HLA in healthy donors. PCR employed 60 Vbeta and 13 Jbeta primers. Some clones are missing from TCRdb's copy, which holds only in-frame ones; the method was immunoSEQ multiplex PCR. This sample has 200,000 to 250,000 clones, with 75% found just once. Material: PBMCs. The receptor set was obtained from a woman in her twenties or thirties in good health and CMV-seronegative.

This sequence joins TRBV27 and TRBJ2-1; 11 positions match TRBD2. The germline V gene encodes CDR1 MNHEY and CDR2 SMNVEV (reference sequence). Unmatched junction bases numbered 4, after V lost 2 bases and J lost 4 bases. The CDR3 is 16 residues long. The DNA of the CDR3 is TGTGCCAGCAGTTTAAGTAGCGGGGGGGATTACAATGAGCAGTTCTTC. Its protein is CASSLSSGGDYNEQFF.

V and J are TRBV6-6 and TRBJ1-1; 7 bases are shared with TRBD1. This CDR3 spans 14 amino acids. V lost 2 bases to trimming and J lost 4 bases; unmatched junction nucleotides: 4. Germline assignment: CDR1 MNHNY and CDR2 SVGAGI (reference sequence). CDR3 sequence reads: CASSYPGGGTEAFF. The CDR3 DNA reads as TGTGCCAGCAGTTACCCAGGGGGAGGCACTGAAGCTTTCTTT.

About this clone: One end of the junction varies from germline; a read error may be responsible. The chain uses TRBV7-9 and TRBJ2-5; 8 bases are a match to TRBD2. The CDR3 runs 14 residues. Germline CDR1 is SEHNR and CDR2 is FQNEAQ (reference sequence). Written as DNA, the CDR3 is TGTTCCAGCAGCTTATACGGGGGGGCGGAGACCCAGTACTTC. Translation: CSSSLYGGAETQYF.

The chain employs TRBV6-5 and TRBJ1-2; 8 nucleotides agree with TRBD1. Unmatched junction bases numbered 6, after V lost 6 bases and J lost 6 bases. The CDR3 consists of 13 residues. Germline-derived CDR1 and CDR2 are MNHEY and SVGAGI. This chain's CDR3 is CASRPTGENGYTF. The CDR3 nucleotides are TGTGCCAGCAGGCCGACAGGGGAGAATGGCTACACCTTC.

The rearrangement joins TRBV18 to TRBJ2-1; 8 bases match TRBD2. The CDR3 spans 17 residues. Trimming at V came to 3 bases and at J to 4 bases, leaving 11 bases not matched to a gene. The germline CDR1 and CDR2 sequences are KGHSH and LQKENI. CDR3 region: CASSPSIRAGGYNEQFF. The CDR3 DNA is TGTGCCAGCTCACCCTCTATACGGGCGGGGGGTTACAATGAGCAGTTCTTC.

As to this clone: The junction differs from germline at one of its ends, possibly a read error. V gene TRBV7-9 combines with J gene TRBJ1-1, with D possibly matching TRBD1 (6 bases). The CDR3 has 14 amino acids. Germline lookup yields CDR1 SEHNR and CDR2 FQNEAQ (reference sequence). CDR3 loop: CSSSSGQREFEAFF. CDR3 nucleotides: TGTTCCAGCAGCTCCGGACAGAGGGAGTTTGAAGCTTTCTTT.

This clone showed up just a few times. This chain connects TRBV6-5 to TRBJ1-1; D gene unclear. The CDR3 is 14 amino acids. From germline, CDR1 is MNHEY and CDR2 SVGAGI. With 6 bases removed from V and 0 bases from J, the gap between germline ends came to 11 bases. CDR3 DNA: TGTGCCAGCAGCCCCGGACTCTTGAACACTGAAGCTTTCTTT. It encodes CASSPGLLNTEAFF.

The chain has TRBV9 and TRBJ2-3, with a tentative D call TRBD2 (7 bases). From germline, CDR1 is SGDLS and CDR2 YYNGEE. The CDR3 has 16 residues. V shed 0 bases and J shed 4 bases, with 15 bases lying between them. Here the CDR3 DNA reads TGTGCCAGCAGCGTAGTAGGGGGGGCCTCTGCAGATACGCAGTATTTT. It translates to CASSVVGGASADTQYF.

In nucleotides, the CDR3 is TGTGCCAGTAAGGAAAGGGGCACCGGGGAGCTGTTTTTT. Protein sequence: CASKERGTGELFF. The V gene is TRBV19, the J gene TRBJ2-2, with TRBD1 as a possible D gene (5 bases). V lost 7 bases and J 4 bases, leaving 10 bases between the germline ends. Germline V gene lookup returns CDR1 LNHDA and CDR2 SQIVND (reference sequence). The CDR3 spans 13 residues.

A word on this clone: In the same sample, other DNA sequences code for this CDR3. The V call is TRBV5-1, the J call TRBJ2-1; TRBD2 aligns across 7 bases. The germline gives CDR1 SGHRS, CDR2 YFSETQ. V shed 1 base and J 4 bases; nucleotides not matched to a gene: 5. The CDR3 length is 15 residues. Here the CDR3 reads CASSLSSGSYNEQFF. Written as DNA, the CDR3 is TGCGCCAGCAGCTTGTCTAGCGGCAGTTACAATGAGCAGTTCTTC.